The rows below give T cell receptor beta chains drawn from one sample of a study of blood T cell repertoires in COVID-19. The data were produced by immunoSEQ multiplex PCR, yet TCRdb's version contains in-frame clones alone and is incomplete. This table has 440,000 or so clones, around 91% appearing once. The material sequenced was peripheral blood. The receptors were gathered from a woman in her 40s with COVID-19, enrolled during active disease. CDR3s include the opening cysteine and the closing phenylalanine or tryptophan. D genes are given only for firm matches. Expanded clones are given a class, and other clones once, few, many or no size at all.

DNA: TGTGCCAGCAGCCGAATTGGGCAGTACGAGCAGTACTTC
CDR3: CASSRIGQYEQYF
V: TRBV12-3/TRBV12-4
length: 13
J: TRBJ2-7
D: NA
size: NA

DNA: TGCGCCAGCAGCATGGGTGGAGGGAACACCATATATTTT
CDR3: CASSMGGGNTIYF
V: TRBV5-1
length: 13
J: TRBJ1-3
D: NA
size: few

DNA: TGTGCCAGCAGCTTGGAGGTAGCGGGGGACACTGAAGCTTTCTTT
CDR3: CASSLEVAGDTEAFF
V: TRBV5-5
length: 15
J: TRBJ1-1
D: NA
size: NA

DNA: TGTGCCAGTAGGGCGGACGGGATAAGATATGGCTACACCTTC
CDR3: CASRADGIRYGYTF
V: TRBV19
length: 14
J: TRBJ1-2
D: NA
size: NA

DNA: TGTGCCAGCAGCTTACGGGGGAGCTCCTACAATGAGCAGTTCTTC
CDR3: CASSLRGSSYNEQFF
V: TRBV11-1
length: 15
J: TRBJ2-1
D: NA
size: NA

DNA: TGTGCCAGCAGAAGGGGCAGCGCCGAAGCTTTCTTT
CDR3: CASRRGSAEAFF
V: TRBV12-3/TRBV12-4
length: 12
J: TRBJ1-1
D: NA
size: NA

DNA: TGTGCCAGCCATCTAAGAGGCTATGGCTACACCTTC
CDR3: CASHLRGYGYTF
V: TRBV6-5
length: 12
J: TRBJ1-2
D: NA
size: NA

DNA: TGTGCCAGCAGCCCAAACAGGGGGCGGAGCACCTTC
CDR3: CASSPNRGRSTF
V: TRBV6-2/TRBV6-3
length: 12
J: TRBJ1-2
D: TRBD1
size: NA

DNA: TGTGCCAGCAGCCCCGAGGACAGGCCGAACACTGAAGCTTTCTTT
CDR3: CASSPEDRPNTEAFF
V: TRBV4-2
length: 15
J: TRBJ1-1
D: TRBD1
size: NA

DNA: TGTGCCAGCAGCGTAGAAGGGGGAGACACTGAAGCTTTCTTT
CDR3: CASSVEGGDTEAFF
V: TRBV9
length: 14
J: TRBJ1-1
D: NA
size: NA

DNA: TGTGCCAGCAGCTTAGGGGGTTCTCGCAATCAGCCCCAGCATTTT
CDR3: CASSLGGSRNQPQHF
V: TRBV5-6
length: 15
J: TRBJ1-5
D: NA
size: NA

DNA: TGTGCCAGCAGTTTCAACAGGGCTAATCAGCCCCAGCATTTT
CDR3: CASSFNRANQPQHF
V: TRBV28
length: 14
J: TRBJ1-5
D: NA
size: NA

DNA: TGTGCCACCAGCACAAACCTAGGCGGGGAGCTGTTTTTT
CDR3: CATSTNLGGELFF
V: TRBV15
length: 13
J: TRBJ2-2
D: NA
size: NA

DNA: TGTGCCACCAGTGATTTGCTATCGGGTACGCAGTATTTT
CDR3: CATSDLLSGTQYF
V: TRBV24-1
length: 13
J: TRBJ2-3
D: NA
size: once

DNA: TGTGCCAGCAGCTTGTTCGGGGGCACCGGGGAGCTGTTTTTT
CDR3: CASSLFGGTGELFF
V: TRBV5-6
length: 14
J: TRBJ2-2
D: NA
size: NA

DNA: TGTGCCAGCAGCCCCGGACAGTACTATGGCTACACCTTC
CDR3: CASSPGQYYGYTF
V: TRBV5-6
length: 13
J: TRBJ1-2
D: NA
size: NA